The present entry profiles one T cell receptor beta chain with its context. CDR1 and CDR2 (germline): GTSNPN, SVGIG (reference sequence). The CDR3 runs 13 residues. Unmatched junction bases numbered 2, after V lost 1 base and J lost 3 bases. Method: immunoSEQ multiplex PCR; TCRdb's copy keeps in-frame clones and lacks some. The sample lists some 12,000 clones; about 80% were seen once. This record belongs to a study of T cell repertoires in ileal Crohn's disease. Input material: ileal tissue. The TCR comes from an adult with Crohn's disease. This chain links TRBV30 with TRBJ1-2; 7 bases fit TRBD1. CDR3 region: CAWSADRDYGYTF. As DNA, the CDR3 is TGTGCCTGGAGTGCCGACAGGGACTATGGCTACACCTTC.